This T cell receptor (beta chain) comes out of a study of vaccination and CD4 T cells after COVID-19. The wider study: Overlapping spike pools from SARS-CoV-2 and HCoV-NL63, HCoV-OC43 and HCoV-229E served as culture stimuli.

The treatment denotes: approximately nine-day PBMC culture with coronavirus spike peptide pools or control peptides (ViraFEST assay). Pre-COVID-19 pandemic sampling (2011-2018) yielded the unexposed donor's CD4+ T cells. ViraFEST used peptide pools to expand antigen-specific T cells, then sequenced TCRs. Oncomine TCR Beta short-read sequencing was applied to DNA from cultured CD4+ T cells. It was cultured CD4+ T cells from which genomic DNA was extracted. Via MiXCR, TCRdb re-called the PCR reads, giving one row per CDR3 protein. The sample has roughly 6,700 distinct CDR3 sequences; around 33% are singletons. With respect to this clonotype: Its antigen is currently unknown.

Study-level findings and limits: SARS-CoV-2-reactive clonotype medians increased from about 20 to 38, not significantly.

The germline V and J ends were trimmed by 3 bases and 1 base, with 10 bases remaining between them. Germline V gene data show CDR1 as SGDLS and CDR2 as YYNGEE. The CDR3 sequence is 14 residues long. The chain couples TRBV9 to TRBJ1-1, with D unclear. The TCR comes from a human donor in good health. The sample consisted of CD4+ T cells from blood, cultured in vitro. CDR3 protein: CASSGPLQNTEAFF. The CDR3 DNA reads as TGTGCCAGCAGCGGCCCCCTACAGAACACTGAAGCTTTCTTT.